What follows is one TCR beta chain and its context. The data originate from a study of cytomegalovirus exposure and HLA in healthy donors. With 60 Vbeta and 13 Jbeta primers, the PCR was carried out. The assay was immunoSEQ multiplex PCR, and TCRdb's table has in-frame clones only and misses some. Of 85,000 to 100,000 clones in the sample, around 77% were seen once. The CDR3 loop spans 14 amino acids. Trimming removed 10 bases from V and 10 bases from J, with 20 bases in between. Germline V gene lookup returns CDR1 SEHNR and CDR2 FQNEAQ (reference sequence). Source material: PBMCs. The receptor's source is a man aged 35-49 years in good health and CMV-seronegative. The rearrangement uses TRBV7-9 and TRBJ1-6; possible D gene TRBD1, 5 bases. CDR3 coding DNA: TGTGCCAACATAAGGTTCCGCGGGGGATCACCCCTCCACTTT. Protein product: CANIRFRGGSPLHF.